This T cell receptor beta chain was observed in a study of chemoradiotherapy in HPV16-positive cancers. Generated by immunoSEQ multiplex PCR, the TCRdb table keeps only in-frame clones and is missing some. The sample contains 40,000 or so clones, more than 75% of which appear only once. About this clone: The antigen remains undetermined.

The study's findings and limits: Non-HPV-specific T cells did not expand in tumors during treatment, whereas candidate HPV-specific clones and E7-related motifs did.

This CDR3 has 12 amino acids. Trimming left V 1 base short and J 6 bases short, with 3 bases between. From germline, CDR1 is SGHNT and CDR2 YENEEA. The sequenced sample was blood, obtained from a patient who underwent chemoradiotherapy. The chain recombines TRBV11-3 with TRBJ2-2; unclear D gene. The receptor comes from a human donor with HPV-associated anogenital cancer. The CDR3 DNA reads as TGTGCCAGCAGCTTAGTCCCCGGGGAGCTGTTTTTT. The encoded protein is CASSLVPGELFF.